Here is one T cell receptor (beta chain) with its context. The antigen is undetermined. The junction departs from the called germline gene at one end, perhaps through a read error. The data belong to a study of T cells in Graves' hyperthyroidism and ophthalmopathy. Whole-study results and caveats: Within blood appeared most thyroid clonotypes that had expanded above 0.001. Patients with ophthalmopathy were separated from those with stable hyperthyroidism by a 13 V-J model.

This CDR3 has 12 amino acids. The germline V gene has CDR1 SEHNR and CDR2 FQNEAQ (reference sequence). Researchers took RNA transcripts and amplified the TCR beta CDR3 regions from them. Researchers ran a first-round RT-PCR on the TCR CDR3 using the HTBI primer set. TCRdb passed the multiplex PCR reads through MiXCR, listing each CDR3 protein once. The sample gives about 720,000 distinct CDR3 sequences, about 15% of which show up once; roughly 8% is in the top ten. With a duration under 2 months, the hyperthyroidism was newly diagnosed in patients aged 18 to 65. Sequenced material: blood. This rearrangement joins TRBV7-9 to TRBJ2-7; no clear D gene. The TCR sequence derives from a man aged 18 to 30 with Graves' hyperthyroidism. CDR3: CASSLVSYEQCF. The CDR3 coding sequence is TGTGCCAGCAGCTTAGTAAGTTACGAGCAGTGCTTC.